The following is a TCR beta chain sequence with its context. Its recognized antigen is unknown. Per-base quality was not reported, and no clone a single base away is much larger than it. This entry belongs to a study of blood T cell repertoires in COVID-19 (dated by TCRdb to the early 2020s). Looking at the study overall: Samples covering the acute and convalescent phases of COVID-19 were provided by collaborators in the United States, Italy and Spain. Samples were obtained from the ongoing ImmuneRACE study (first 160 participants) and from over a thousand subjects provided by 6 global collaborators. Sample metadata almost always included a de-identified subject ID, COVID-19 status, age in years and sex. Where HLA class I and class II types were available, the types were taken from metadata supplied by the sample provider, not from assay-based typing. The dataset comprised deeply sampled blood TCRbeta repertoires from subjects exposed to, actively infected with, or recovered from COVID-19. The material from the prospective study consisted of cDNA or gDNA derived from T cells, B-cell-depleted T cells, or PBMCs. The repertoires were released in a freely available public database meant as a resource for research on the immune response to SARS-CoV-2.

TCRbeta CDR3 regions were amplified from genomic DNA using the immunoSEQ Assay, a bias-controlled multiplex PCR. Turning to the authors' computational methods: Within the assay, amplification of reference gene primers was used to estimate how many nucleated cells each sample contained. To quantify the absolute abundance of each unique TCRbeta CDR3 rearrangement, sequence reads were collapsed and filtered. Productive Simpson clonality was computed per sample as the square root of Simpson's diversity index over productive rearrangements. In TCRdb, the immuneACCESS table is reduced to in-frame sequences with V and J assigned. These tables do not hold every clone; where another copy was compared, an unresolved V gene accounts for under half, and the others remain unexplained. V and J calls and clone size follow that table, whereas D and trimming were derived from the DNA. The table for this sample lists about 230,000 clones; 80% to 90% of them were counted only once. Over 3.5% of the sample lies in the top ten.

Results and caveats for the whole study, not just this receptor: Clinical and demographic metadata were provided uncurated, with the amount varying by source and participant.

Participants in the prospective study were aged roughly 18 to 95 years, lived in 20 to 25 United States geographic areas, and enrolled through a virtual design. In the prospective study, participants were assigned to cohorts based on the clinical history participants reported in a screening survey and a study questionnaire. Exposed participants had been in contact with someone with a PCR-confirmed or clinician-diagnosed COVID-19 case within 2 weeks of study entry. Mobile phlebotomists in the prospective study collected whole blood, serum and a nasopharyngeal or oropharyngeal swab from every participant. Over a roughly 2-month period, participants in the prospective study had the option of providing additional blood draws and questionnaires. Before DNA extraction, prospective study blood samples were shipped either frozen or at room temperature. The CDR3 sequence holds 16 residues, the cysteine and phenylalanine included. The read is trimmed to its CDR3 DNA, 48 bases read in frame from base 1. From the germline V gene, CDR1 is MDHEN and CDR2 is SYDVKM. V loses 5 bases, J loses 7 bases, and the germline ends lie 23 bases apart.

The specimen sequenced was PBMCs or T cells enriched from blood (not recorded which). The clonotype was recovered from a woman aged 25-40 years who had been exposed to COVID-19. Rearrangement joined TRBV28 to TRBJ1-2, and the D gene may be TRBD1, 6 bases matching. The CDR3 reads CASSIPRGGGWGGYTF. The nucleotides are TGTGCCAGCAGTATCCCCCGGGGAGGGGGTTGGGGTGGCTACACCTTC.